A selection of T cell receptor beta chains follows, all from one sample in a study of regulatory T cells in long-lasting Graves disease. TCRdb analysed the multiplex PCR reads with MiXCR anew, one entry per CDR3 protein. The sample lists 550,000 or so distinct CDR3 sequences, around 12% occurring once. The same data also contributed to another study, on T cells in Graves' hyperthyroidism and ophthalmopathy.

Source: peripheral blood mononuclear cells (PBMCs), taken at new diagnosis, from a patient treated with antithyroid drugs. The receptor set was obtained from a woman in her 30s with Graves disease. The conserved cysteine and the conserved F or W are not part of the CDR3 here. The order of the fields is V gene, CDR3 protein.

>TRBV12-3/TRBV12-4
ASSKTGLTDTQY
>TRBV9
ASSLGLTGGEYEAF
>TRBV18
ASSPSTAGDYGYT
>TRBV10-3
AISRDSGREYEQY
>TRBV6-1
ASTSPGNTQY
>TRBV6-4
ASSESADGYEQY
>TRBV6-2/TRBV6-3
ASSEKGHPGNTIY
>TRBV2
ASSVRQAGDEQF
>TRBV9
ASNPWGGNTGELF
>TRBV25-1
ASSDFGQGFEKLF
>TRBV6-5
ASSYVPPEKLF
>TRBV30
AWRAHGGWNTEAF
>TRBV7-9
ASSHQSPRNTGELF
>TRBV3-1
ASSQDRLAGSYNEQF
>TRBV28
ASSWGGDSNQPQH
>TRBV5-1
ASSPLGTPRTDTQY
>TRBV29-1
SVSGSWDEQF
>TRBV28
ASSLSVVGQGGYEQY
>TRBV3-1
ASSQGTPPDGYT
>TRBV29-1
SGRWGFRGGGETQY
>TRBV5-1
ASSLVAGPLRGELF
>TRBV4-3
ASSLTRIPYNEQF
>TRBV28
ASLDRGREKLF
>TRBV28
ASSPTGTPGNTIY
>TRBV6-5
ASSLSGSEAF
>TRBV27
ASSLSTPPSNQPQH
>TRBV6-9
ASSYSRWEGGFYEQY
>TRBV4-1
ASSRAMFLGRLNTEAF
>TRBV5-1
ASSPLWSSTSGRNSDEQF
>TRBV28
ASSSGSPPPLH
>TRBV7-2
ASSLRRSSAGSSYNEQF
>TRBV28
ASSYGGSQH
>TRBV3-1
ASSQDAGYNEQF
>TRBV11-2
ASSLDRGLTFTWGEGNEQF
>TRBV5-8
ASSLSRQRMNTEAF
>TRBV11-2
ASSPPATGELF
>TRBV9
ASSGHGNGPGELF
>TRBV7-2
ASSFQAGEIYNEQF
>TRBV27
ASIGFTDTQY
>TRBV7-2
ASSLGPGRAGNQPQH
>TRBV6-9
ASSYSVPPAYEQY
>TRBV5-1
ASSARRSYNEHF
>TRBV7-2
ASSLEGLAGGPGNEQF
>TRBV27
ASSQDLRQGHNQPQH
>TRBV11-2
ASSLIVLGDTQY
>TRBV19
ASSIFVKQGSGNTIY
>TRBV6-2/TRBV6-3
ASRTGSNSDTQY
>TRBV20-1
SAASGDNEQF
>TRBV6-2/TRBV6-3
ASSDFVGGTGTQY
>TRBV14
ASSRGQGAAYEQY
>TRBV5-1
ASSRTTQGSYKNIQY
>TRBV19
ASSIRLGVYEQY
>TRBV29-1
SVDRPGFQETQH
>TRBV27
ASSLGLLPTQY
>TRBV28
ASRRLPKTGNTEAF
>TRBV3-1
ASSQLTERDTQY
>TRBV3-1
ASSQDDRTNEKLF